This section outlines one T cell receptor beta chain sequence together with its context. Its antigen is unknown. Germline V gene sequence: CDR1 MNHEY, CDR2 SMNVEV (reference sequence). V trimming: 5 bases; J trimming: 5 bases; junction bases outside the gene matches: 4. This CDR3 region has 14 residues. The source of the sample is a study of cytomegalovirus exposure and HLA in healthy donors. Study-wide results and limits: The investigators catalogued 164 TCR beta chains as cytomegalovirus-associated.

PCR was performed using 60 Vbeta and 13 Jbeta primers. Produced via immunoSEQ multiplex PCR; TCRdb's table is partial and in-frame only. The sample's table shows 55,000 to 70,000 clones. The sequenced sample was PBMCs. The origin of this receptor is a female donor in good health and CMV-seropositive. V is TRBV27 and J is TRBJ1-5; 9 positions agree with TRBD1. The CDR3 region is CASSPWTGDQPQHF. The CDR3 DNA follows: TGTGCCAGCAGTCCCTGGACAGGGGATCAGCCCCAGCATTTT.